Below are 31 T cell receptor beta chains sequenced from a single sample in a study of T cell responses to AZD1222 COVID-19 vaccine. Measured with immunoSEQ multiplex PCR; TCRdb has only the in-frame clones, and not every one. The profile covers some 190,000 clones, with roughly 90% appearing a single time and about 1.7% taken by the ten largest. Sample: peripheral blood, taken 28 days after the second AZD1222 dose. These receptors were obtained from an adult who received the AZD1222 COVID-19 vaccine.

This chain connects TRBV12-3 or TRBV12-4 to TRBJ1-6; 8 nucleotides line up with TRBD1. With V trimmed by 7 bases and J by 9 bases, 2 bases remained unmatched. The CDR3 covers 12 residues. The CDR3 DNA reads as TGTGCCAGCACGGACAGGGTTTCACCCCTCCACTTT. This translates into CASTDRVSPLHF.

This clone was detected once. The chain links TRBV12-5 to TRBJ1-1; possibly TRBD1 for D (5 bases). From germline, CDR1 is LGHNT and CDR2 FRNRAP. There are 16 residues in the CDR3. V lost 5 bases, J lost 4 bases, and 20 bases lay in between. CDR3 amino acids: CASGPPGVRGGTEAFF. The CDR3 bases are TGTGCTAGTGGTCCCCCGGGGGTGCGGGGTGGCACTGAAGCTTTCTTT.

This clone was picked up one time. The rearrangement links TRBV6-5 to TRBJ2-2, with D unresolved. Trimming removed 7 bases at V and 0 bases at J, with 12 bases between. This CDR3 is 15 amino acids long. Per the germline V gene, CDR1 is MNHEY and CDR2 is SVGAGI. The CDR3 loop is CASTGRRPNTGELFF. CDR3 nucleotide sequence: TGTGCCAGCACGGGTCGGCGGCCGAACACCGGGGAGCTGTTTTTT.

Of note for this clone: A much more abundant neighbour one base away suggests this may be a read error. The CDR3 nucleotides read TGTGCCAGCAGTACTTACAATGAGCAGTTCTTC. Translating gives CASSTYNEQFF. This chain connects TRBV6-5 to TRBJ2-1; D remains unclear. The germline V and J ends were trimmed by 5 bases and 4 bases, with 3 bases remaining between them. The germline V gene encodes CDR1 MNHEY and CDR2 SVGAGI. The CDR3 has 11 residues.

The CDR3 protein is CASSEGGTEAFF. CDR3 DNA: TGCGCCAGCAGTGAGGGTGGCACTGAAGCTTTCTTT. The chain has TRBV5-1 and TRBJ1-1, with D unresolved. V dropped 5 bases and J dropped 4 bases, with 9 bases sitting between them. Germline CDR1 SGHRS, CDR2 YFSETQ. The CDR3 spans 12 residues.

This chain uses TRBV5-8 with TRBJ2-7; 8 bases align to TRBD2. In germline, CDR1 is SGHTS, CDR2 YDEGEE. This CDR3 spans 14 amino acids. V shed 4 bases and J 7 bases; nucleotides not matched to a gene: 10. In DNA, the CDR3 is TGTGCCAGCAGCGGCTTCGGGGGGGCTGGAGAGCAGTACTTC. This sequence encodes CASSGFGGAGEQYF.

This chain uses TRBV3-1 (or the pseudogene TRBV3-2) with TRBJ2-5; D is possibly TRBD2 (6 bases). V lost 4 bases, J lost 5 bases, and 14 bases lay in between. Germline V gene lookup returns CDR1 LGHDT and CDR2 YNNKEL (reference sequence). The CDR3 covers 14 residues. CDR3 protein: CASSPSTSYETQYF. The CDR3 coding sequence is TGTGCCAGCAGCCCATCTACTAGCTACGAGACCCAGTACTTC.

This CDR3 reads CASSLARTNSPLHF. In DNA, the CDR3 is TGCGCCAGCAGCTTGGCACGTACAAATTCACCCCTCCACTTT. The chain carries TRBV5-1 and TRBJ1-6; D remains ambiguous. The V end lost 0 bases, the J end lost 7 bases, and 8 bases lay between the germline ends. CDR1 is SGHRS and CDR2 is YFSETQ in the germline V gene. This CDR3 comprises 14 residues.

The CDR3, as DNA: TGTGCCAGCTCACAGCAGTACCAAAATCAGCCCCAGCATTTT. Its translation is CASSQQYQNQPQHF. The genes are TRBV18 and TRBJ1-5; D unresolved. Trimming took 4 bases from V and 4 from J, leaving 11 bases between them. Germline assignment: CDR1 KGHSH and CDR2 LQKENI. This CDR3 region has 14 residues.

The V and J genes are TRBV3-1 (or the pseudogene TRBV3-2) and TRBJ1-5; possibly TRBD1 for D (6 bases). The CDR3 has 16 amino acids. V shed 5 bases and J shed 7 bases, with 21 bases lying between them. The germline V gene has CDR1 LGHDT and CDR2 YNNKEL (reference sequence). As DNA, the CDR3 is TGTGCCAGCAGCTTTTCTTCGGACAGTTTGAAGCAGCCCCAGCATTTT. Protein product: CASSFSSDSLKQPQHF.

V is TRBV13 and J is TRBJ2-7, with TRBD2 identical over 10 bases. After removal of 3 bases from V and 5 bases from J, the junction contained 10 bases not matched to a gene. The CDR3 is 16 residues long. Germline assignment: CDR1 PRHDT and CDR2 FYEKMQ (reference sequence). The CDR3 DNA follows: TGTGCCAGCAGCTTGTACACTAGCGGGATCCTCCACGAGCAGTACTTC. Translation gives CASSLYTSGILHEQYF.

The chain joins TRBV7-2 to TRBJ1-2; D uncertain. Germline loops: CDR1 SGHTA, CDR2 FQGNSA. This CDR3 region has 12 residues. Trimming removed 5 bases at V and 4 bases at J, with 8 bases between. The CDR3 spells CASSPPGYGYTF. The DNA for the CDR3 is TGTGCCAGCAGCCCTCCGGGCTATGGCTACACCTTC.

This clone was seen a single time. This sample also contains other DNA sequences that code for the same CDR3. The chain is built from TRBV27 and TRBJ2-7; tentatively, D is TRBD2 (5 bases). Germline loops: CDR1 MNHEY, CDR2 SMNVEV (reference sequence). The CDR3 extends over 13 amino acids. The V end lost 2 bases, the J end lost 3 bases, and 8 bases lay between the germline ends. This chain's CDR3 is CASSLGLNYEQYF. The CDR3 nucleotides read TGTGCCAGCAGTTTAGGACTGAACTACGAGCAGTACTTC.

This clone was observed a single time. The CDR3 loop reads CASSDGTPDTQYF. The CDR3 coding sequence is TGCGCCAGCAGTGACGGGACTCCAGATACGCAGTATTTT. The chain has TRBV10-1 and TRBJ2-3; a possible D gene is TRBD2 (6 bases). The CDR3 spans 13 residues. Looked up from germline, CDR1 is WNHNN and CDR2 is SYGVQD (reference sequence). The V end was cut by 3 bases, the J end by 4 bases, with 8 bases between.

V is TRBV5-5 and J is TRBJ2-7; 7 bases are a match to TRBD1. The CDR3 is 15 residues long. Germline V lookup: CDR1 SGHKS, CDR2 YYEKEE (reference sequence). With 3 bases clipped from V and 2 bases from J, the junction kept 8 bases outside the gene matches. Here the CDR3 DNA reads TGTGCCAGCAGCTATTTACAGGGGCCAACCTACGAGCAGTACTTC. Amino acid sequence: CASSYLQGPTYEQYF.

This clone came up a few times. The genes are TRBV9 and TRBJ2-1; the match to TRBD2 covers 14 bases. CDR3 length equals 15 residues. J was trimmed by 10 bases and V by 0 bases; bases with no gene match: 3. CDR1 and CDR2 from the germline V gene are SGDLS and YYNGEE. The CDR3 loop reads CASSVGGLAGVEQFF. CDR3 DNA: TGTGCCAGCAGCGTAGGGGGACTAGCGGGAGTCGAGCAGTTCTTC.

The gene calls are TRBV19 and TRBJ1-1; D not certain. The CDR3 runs to 15 residues. Looked up from germline, CDR1 is LNHDA and CDR2 is SQIVND (reference sequence). Trimming left V 0 bases short and J 11 bases short, with 19 bases between. The CDR3 is CASSIDSYGKGYAFF. Written as DNA, the CDR3 is TGTGCCAGTAGTATAGATTCGTATGGAAAAGGCTACGCTTTCTTT. Full variable domain (remainder filled in from reference TRBV19 and TRBJ1-1): DGGITQSPKYLFRKEGQNVTLSCEQNLNHDAMYWYRQDPGQGLRLIYYSQIVNDFQKGDIAEGYSVSREKKESFPLTVTSAQKNPTAFYLCASSIDSYGKGYAFFGQGTRLTVV.

The chain combines TRBV5-1 with TRBJ1-6, with D possibly matching TRBD1 (5 bases). In germline, CDR1 is SGHRS, CDR2 YFSETQ. The germline V and J ends were trimmed by 0 bases and 0 bases, with 10 bases remaining between them. This CDR3 contains 17 residues. The CDR3: CASSLGQSSSYNSPLHF. The DNA for the CDR3 is TGCGCCAGCAGCTTGGGACAGAGCAGCTCCTATAATTCACCCCTCCACTTT.

CDR3 DNA: TGTGCCAGCAGTCCTCCTGGACAGATAAACACCATATATTTT. Translated: CASSPPGQINTIYF. The V call is TRBV6-5, the J call TRBJ1-3; TRBD1 is a possible D gene (6 bases). The CDR3 loop spans 14 amino acids. Germline V gene data show CDR1 as MNHEY and CDR2 as SVGAGI. The V end was cut by 5 bases, the J end by 6 bases, with 14 bases between.

The rearrangement joins TRBV4-1 to TRBJ2-7; D gene unclear. Trimming left V 0 bases short and J 0 bases short, with 18 bases between. This CDR3 comprises 18 residues. Germline CDR1 reads MGHRA; CDR2 reads YSYEKL. The CDR3 protein is CASSQDLGLRQNSYEQYF. For the CDR3, the DNA is TGCGCCAGCAGCCAAGATCTTGGTCTTCGACAAAACTCCTACGAGCAGTACTTC.

The chain has TRBV12-3 or TRBV12-4 and TRBJ1-2; D is possibly TRBD1 (5 bases). CDR3 length: 13 residues. V was trimmed by 3 bases and J by 8 bases, leaving 13 bases between them. CDR3 loop: CASSFKGLGGYTF. In DNA, the CDR3 is TGTGCCAGCAGTTTTAAGGGGTTGGGCGGCTACACCTTC.

The chain recombines TRBV3-1 (or the pseudogene TRBV3-2) with TRBJ2-3, with 13 bases aligning to TRBD2. Germline CDR1 reads LGHDT; CDR2 reads YNNKEL (reference sequence). The junction had 17 bases not matched to a gene; V was cut back by 4 bases and J by 4 bases. The CDR3 consists of 20 residues. CDR3 loop: CASSPAQNLGLAGEADTQYF. Written as DNA, the CDR3 is TGTGCCAGCAGCCCGGCTCAGAACTTAGGACTAGCGGGAGAGGCAGATACGCAGTATTTT.

J is TRBJ2-1 and V is TRBV7-6; D might be TRBD1 (5 bases). This CDR3 is 14 amino acids long. The ends were cut back, 1 base at V and 2 bases at J, with 6 bases in the middle. The germline CDR1 and CDR2 sequences are SGHVS and FNYEAQ. The CDR3 spells CASSLEGAYNEQFF. The CDR3 region has the DNA TGTGCCAGCAGCTTAGAAGGGGCCTACAATGAGCAGTTCTTC. Full variable domain (outside the CDR3, taken from reference TRBV7-6 and TRBJ2-1): GAGVSQSPRYKVTKRGQDVALRCDPISGHVSLYWYRQALGQGPEFLTYFNYEAQQDKSGLPNDRFSAERPEGSISTLTIQRTEQRDSAMYRCASSLEGAYNEQFFGPGTRLTVL.

The V gene is TRBV7-9, the J gene TRBJ2-7; TRBD2 is a possible D gene (5 bases). V was cut by 3 bases and J by 6 bases, with 12 bases left in between. The CDR3 runs 13 residues. Germline-derived CDR1 and CDR2 are SEHNR and FQNEAQ (reference sequence). The CDR3 loop is CASSFLGEGEQYF. In DNA, the CDR3 is TGTGCCAGCAGCTTTCTGGGAGAAGGCGAGCAGTACTTC.

The V gene is TRBV2, the J gene TRBJ2-1; no firm D call. In germline, CDR1 is SNHLY, CDR2 FYNNEI. The CDR3 runs to 11 residues. The V end was cut by 4 bases, the J end by 10 bases, with 8 bases between. The CDR3 loop reads CASSVVREQFF. The DNA of the CDR3 is TGTGCCAGCAGTGTTGTTCGGGAGCAGTTCTTC.

This chain joins TRBV5-1 and TRBJ2-1; 7 positions match TRBD2. CDR1 is SGHRS and CDR2 is YFSETQ in the germline V gene. The CDR3 has 17 residues. The trim removed 1 base at V and 2 bases at J, leaving 9 bases unmatched. CDR3 coding DNA: TGCGCCAGCAGCTTGCGGCCCAGCGGGACGACCTACAATGAGCAGTTCTTC. Its translation is CASSLRPSGTTYNEQFF.

The chain combines TRBV15 with TRBJ2-1, with D perhaps TRBD1 or TRBD2 (5 bases each). Trimming stripped 2 bases from V and 7 bases from J, with 18 bases between. CDR1 LNHNV and CDR2 YYDKDF come from the germline V gene (reference sequence). This CDR3 comprises 16 residues. CDR3 nucleotides: TGTGCCACCAGCAGATCGCTCTTTTCAGAGGGGAATGAGCAGTTCTTC. This encodes CATSRSLFSEGNEQFF.

This sequence joins TRBV6-5 and TRBJ2-2; 9 nucleotides align to TRBD2. Germline CDR1 reads MNHEY; CDR2 reads SVGAGI. The CDR3 has 15 residues. V lost 7 bases and J lost 0; bases outside the gene matches: 3. CDR3: CASIGGGANTGELFF. CDR3 sequence (DNA): TGTGCCAGCATCGGCGGGGGGGCGAACACCGGGGAGCTGTTTTTT.

The gene calls are TRBV7-2 and TRBJ2-7; D possibly corresponds to TRBD2 (6 bases). Looked up from germline, CDR1 is SGHTA and CDR2 is FQGNSA. The CDR3 extends over 17 amino acids. V lost 0 bases, J lost 2 bases, and 17 bases lay in between. CDR3 bases: TGTGCCAGCAGCTTAGCGCCCACTAGCAGAAATCCCTACGAGCAGTACTTC. Residues: CASSLAPTSRNPYEQYF.

The chain employs TRBV5-6 and TRBJ2-1; D not resolved. Germline CDR1 is SGHDT and CDR2 is YYEEEE. V was pared by 1 base and J by 0 bases, with 8 bases between. This CDR3 is built from 15 residues. This CDR3 reads CASSLISSSYNEQFF. The CDR3 DNA is TGTGCCAGCAGCTTGATTAGCAGCTCCTACAATGAGCAGTTCTTC.

The V gene is TRBV11-2, the J gene TRBJ1-6; the D gene is possibly TRBD1 (6 bases). With 5 bases removed from V and 7 bases from J, the gap between germline ends came to 15 bases. This CDR3 has 15 residues. Germline V gene lookup returns CDR1 SGHAT and CDR2 FQNNGV. The DNA of the CDR3 is TGTGCCAGCAGCCCTAGGGGGTTTCCCAATTCACCCCTCCACTTT. This translates into CASSPRGFPNSPLHF.